Listed below are T cell receptor beta chains from one sample, sequenced in a study of T cell repertoires in cytomegalovirus infection. TCRdb used MiXCR to reprocess the reads, holding one entry per CDR3 protein. The repertoire holds around 740,000 distinct CDR3 sequences, with 35% to 45% as singletons. The sequenced material came from PBMCs. The origin of the receptors is a human donor in good health (CMV status not recorded). Some clones in this sample may be carry-over from other donors' samples. The CDR3 runs from the conserved cysteine through the conserved F or W. Fields, in order: J gene, V gene, clone size, D gene, CDR3 DNA, CDR3 protein. A D gene is named only where the DNA matches it firmly. Clone size appears in some rows only: once, few, many, or a class for an expanded clone.

TRBJ2-3 | TRBV29-1 | . | . | TGCAGCGTTGAAGATCTGGGGGGAAAGACAGATACGCAGTATTTT | CSVEDLGGKTDTQYF
TRBJ2-3 | TRBV7-8 | many | . | TGTGCCAGCAGCCTTTGGACTCTTACAGACACAGATACGCAGTATTTT | CASSLWTLTDTDTQYF
TRBJ2-1 | TRBV7-2 | many | . | TGTGCCAGCAGCGCCATACCTAATTGGGATGAGCAGTTCTTC | CASSAIPNWDEQFF
TRBJ2-7 | TRBV28 | . | TRBD1 | TGTGCCAGCAGTCGACACACCGGGACAGCCTCCTACGAGCAGTACTTC | CASSRHTGTASYEQYF
TRBJ2-2 | TRBV24-1 | few | TRBD1 | TGTGCCACCAGTGACCCCCTTGGGGACAGAAACACCGGGGAGCTGTTTTTT | CATSDPLGDRNTGELFF
TRBJ2-1 | TRBV19 | many | TRBD1 | TGTGCCAGTGATTCCGGGACAGGGATCTACAATGAGCAGTTCTTC | CASDSGTGIYNEQFF
TRBJ2-5 | TRBV12-3/TRBV12-4 | . | TRBD1 | TGTGCCACCGGGGACAGGGCGATAGAGACCCAGTACTTC | CATGDRAIETQYF
TRBJ1-5 | TRBV19 | . | . | TGTGCCAGTAGGACTAAGGGACTTAGCAATCAGCCCCAGCATTTT | CASRTKGLSNQPQHF
TRBJ1-1 | TRBV6-1 | . | TRBD1 | TGTGCCAGCAGTGGCAGGACAGGGCAAGCTTTCTTT | CASSGRTGQAFF
TRBJ2-1 | TRBV11-2 | . | TRBD2 | TGTGCCAGCAGCGGGACTAGCGACAATGAGCAGTTCTTC | CASSGTSDNEQFF
TRBJ2-1 | TRBV6-5 | few | . | TGTGCCAGCCAAAAATGGGGGGCCCCTAGGAATGAGCAGTTCTTC | CASQKWGAPRNEQFF
TRBJ2-7 | TRBV28 | few | TRBD1 | TGTGCCAGCAGATCCCCGACAGGGTTCTTCTACGAGCAGTACTTC | CASRSPTGFFYEQYF
TRBJ1-4 | TRBV14 | . | . | TGTGCCAGCAGCCAATTGGCCGGGAACAATGAAAAACTGTTTTTT | CASSQLAGNNEKLFF
TRBJ1-1 | TRBV28 | few | . | TGTGCCAGCAGTTTTGGTCTGTCGAACACTGAAGCTTTCTTT | CASSFGLSNTEAFF
TRBJ2-3 | TRBV6-1 | few | . | TGTGCCAGCAGCTATACAAGAACAGGAGCAGATACGCAGTATTTT | CASSYTRTGADTQYF
TRBJ1-2 | TRBV15 | . | TRBD1 | TGTGCCACCAGCAGAGTCATCGACAGGGAGGGTGGCTACACCTTC | CATSRVIDREGGYTF
TRBJ2-2 | TRBV7-9 | . | . | TGTGCCAGCAGCTTAGCGCGGGGAGGAACCGGGGAGCTGTTTTTT | CASSLARGGTGELFF
TRBJ2-3 | TRBV11-2 | few | . | TGTGCCAGCAGCTTAGGTGCGGGAACTAGCACAGATACGCAGTATTTT | CASSLGAGTSTDTQYF
TRBJ2-1 | TRBV28 | few | TRBD1 | TGTGCCAGCAGTTTAGAGGCGACAGGGCTTAACAATGAGCAGTTCTTC | CASSLEATGLNNEQFF
TRBJ2-2 | TRBV5-6 | few | . | TGTGCCAGCAGCTCTTGGACGGACACCGGGGAGCTGTTTTTT | CASSSWTDTGELFF
TRBJ1-1 | TRBV24-1 | . | . | TGTGCCACTACACAGGGCACTGAAGCTTTCTTT | CATTQGTEAFF
TRBJ2-2 | TRBV14 | . | . | TGTGCCAGCAGCCAAGATTTTGGAGGGACCGGGGAGCTGTTTTTT | CASSQDFGGTGELFF
TRBJ1-1 | TRBV29-1 | medium-sized | . | TGCAGCGCAAGGCCCGGGGGGACTGAAGCTTTCTTT | CSARPGGTEAFF
TRBJ1-6 | TRBV27 | . | TRBD1 | TGTGCCAGCAGTCAGCCGTGGGACAGGGGAAATTCACCCCTCCACTTT | CASSQPWDRGNSPLHF
TRBJ2-7 | TRBV6-6 | many | TRBD1 | TGTGCCAGCAGTTACACCCGGCCCGGGACAGGGGGCAACGAGCAGTACTTC | CASSYTRPGTGGNEQYF
TRBJ1-1 | TRBV7-2 | few | . | TGTGCCAGCAGCTCTCAGGGTTTTCAAGCTTTCTTT | CASSSQGFQAFF
TRBJ1-1 | TRBV5-1 | . | TRBD1 | TGCGCCAGCAGCATAGGACCGGGACAGGGGGCGAGGGACACTGAAGCTTTCTTT | CASSIGPGQGARDTEAFF